Reported below is one TCR beta chain. The repertoire was sequenced with immunoSEQ multiplex PCR; TCRdb's copy has only in-frame clones and lacks some. The table has tens of thousands of clones, 81% seen once; the top ten hold approximately 26%. The record originates from a study of T cell responses to AZD1222 COVID-19 vaccine. The sequence derives from an adult who received the AZD1222 COVID-19 vaccine. The sequencing used peripheral blood, collected 28 days after the second AZD1222 dose.

The CDR3 nucleotides are TGTGCCAGCAGCACCAGGGGGGAGGGACTGTTTTTT. Translating gives CASSTRGEGLFF. This chain connects TRBV5-6 to TRBJ1-4; the match to TRBD1 covers 7 bases. J was trimmed by 13 bases and V by 4 bases; bases with no gene match: 7. This CDR3 has 12 amino acids. Germline assignment: CDR1 SGHDT and CDR2 YYEEEE.